This T cell receptor beta chain was captured by sequencing in a study of cytomegalovirus exposure and HLA in healthy donors. Germline V lookup: CDR1 MNHEY, CDR2 SMNVEV (reference sequence). The CDR3 has 19 residues. Trimming took 2 bases from V and 4 from J; bases not matched to a gene: 15. The PCR made use of 60 Vbeta and 13 Jbeta primers. Assay used: immunoSEQ multiplex PCR; TCRdb lists only in-frame clones, some missing. The sample shows around 160,000 clones, roughly 73% of them seen only once. This chain joins TRBV27 and TRBJ2-5, with TRBD2 matching 11 bases. The sequencing input was PBMCs. This TCR was recovered from a woman between 18 and 29 years old in good health and CMV-seronegative. This CDR3 reads CASSLRRTSGRVEGETQYF. CDR3 sequence (DNA): TGTGCCAGCAGTTTACGCCGTACTAGCGGGAGAGTGGAGGGAGAGACCCAGTACTTC.